This TCR beta chain was sequenced in a study of identical twins. This clonotype was seen a few times. The antigen is undetermined. There are 14 residues in the CDR3. Between the trimmed V and J ends, which lost 7 bases and 0 bases, there was a span of 12 bases. The germline V gene encodes CDR1 SEHNR and CDR2 FQNEAQ (reference sequence). Using its own MiXCR run on the 5' RACE reads, TCRdb lists one record per CDR3 protein. The sample lists fewer than 800,000 distinct CDR3 sequences; around 7.4% were seen once. Overall study results and limits: Researchers reported weaker excess twin sharing in beta out-of-frame sequences. Models underpredicted monozygotic twin sharing of out-of-frame TCR alpha.

These data were also reused for a study on yellow fever vaccine responses in identical twins.

The gene calls are TRBV7-9 and TRBJ1-1; D gene uncertain. The sequence was collected from a woman aged 18-29 years in good health. The sample consisted of PBMCs. CDR3 loop: CASTPPGMNTEAFF. The CDR3 DNA is TGTGCCAGCACCCCGCCGGGCATGAACACTGAAGCTTTCTTT.